Below, 16 T cell receptor beta chains from the same sample are listed, as sequenced in a study of CD8+CD57+ T cells in acquired aplastic anemia. The use of genomic DNA as template underpinned the TCR beta VDJ and CDR3 profiling. TCRdb redid the calling of the reads with MiXCR, one entry per CDR3 protein. The repertoire consists of 300,000 or so distinct CDR3 sequences, with about three fifths occurring once and the leading ten covering 1% to 1.5%. Whoever was chosen for sequencing had shown CD8+CD57+ cell expansion by flow cytometry. Sequencing was performed on sorted CD4+, CD8+, or CD8+CD57+ T cells (not recorded which) from PBMCs. These receptors were collected from a human donor with aplastic anemia.

The chain recombines TRBV20-1 with TRBJ1-2; the D gene is possibly TRBD1 (6 bases). With 0 bases removed from V and 4 bases from J, the gap between germline ends came to 9 bases. Germline CDR1 and CDR2: DFQATT and SNEGSKA (reference sequence). The CDR3 totals 13 residues. The CDR3 DNA is TGCAGTGCTAGAGATACAGGGACCTATGGCTACACCTTC. Amino acid sequence: CSARDTGTYGYTF.

The rearrangement joins TRBV24-1 to TRBJ2-5; weak D call: TRBD1 (6 bases). Deletions cut 4 bases from V and 3 bases from J, with 17 bases between. Germline CDR1 reads KGHDR; CDR2 reads SFDVKD. The CDR3 totals 16 residues. CDR3 bases: TGTGCCACCAGTGACCCGGGAACAGCAGGGGAAGAGACCCAGTACTTC. Protein product: CATSDPGTAGEETQYF.

CDR3 sequence: CATSGGLAVSSYEQYF. The CDR3 nucleotides are TGTGCCACCAGTGGGGGACTAGCGGTGAGCTCCTACGAGCAGTACTTC. V is TRBV7-8 and J is TRBJ2-7; 11 bases agree with TRBD2. CDR3 length equals 16 residues. The germline CDR1 and CDR2 sequences are SGHVS and FQNEAQ. The trim removed 10 bases at V and 0 bases at J, leaving 11 bases unmatched.

The chain links TRBV19 to TRBJ1-5; D not certain. Deletions cut 3 bases from V and 2 bases from J, with 8 bases between. This CDR3 is 14 amino acids long. CDR1 and CDR2 (germline): LNHDA, SQIVND (reference sequence). CDR3 region: CASSMYSGNQPQHF. For the CDR3, the DNA is TGTGCCAGTAGTATGTACAGTGGCAATCAGCCCCAGCATTTT.

This clonotype was seen ten or more times. The chain employs TRBV6-6 and TRBJ1-1; 7 bases fit TRBD1. This CDR3 is 15 amino acids long. Germline values: CDR1 MNHNY, CDR2 SVGAGI (reference sequence). The ends lost 5 bases at V and 0 bases at J; junction bases unmatched: 6. The CDR3 nucleotides read TGTGCCAGCAGTGGCGGGGACAGCATGAACACTGAAGCTTTCTTT. It yields the protein CASSGGDSMNTEAFF.

With regard to this clonotype: A read error may produce the germline difference seen at one junction end. CDR3 nucleotides: TGCGACAGCAGCCTGGCCGTCCCTGACGAGCAGTACTTC. It codes for CDSSLAVPDEQYF. This chain joins TRBV5-1 and TRBJ2-7; D uncertain. There are 13 residues in the CDR3. From germline, CDR1 is SGHRS and CDR2 YFSETQ.

This clonotype was observed at least ten times. The V gene is TRBV7-9, the J gene TRBJ1-5; 11 bases are shared with TRBD1. The trim removed 0 bases at V and 1 base at J, leaving 8 bases unmatched. This CDR3 has 19 residues. Looked up from germline, CDR1 is SEHNR and CDR2 is FQNEAQ (reference sequence). CDR3: CASSLAGTGGGLSNQPQHF. The CDR3 DNA is TGTGCCAGCAGCTTAGCTGGGACAGGGGGGGGCCTAAGCAATCAGCCCCAGCATTTT.

The chain employs TRBV20-1 and TRBJ2-7, with D perhaps TRBD1 (6 bases). Trimming left V 0 bases short and J 3 bases short, with 18 bases between. The CDR3 runs 16 residues. The germline gives CDR1 DFQATT, CDR2 SNEGSKA (reference sequence). The CDR3 region is CSARDEVMGHSYEQYF. Written as DNA, the CDR3 is TGCAGTGCTAGAGATGAGGTGATGGGACACAGCTACGAGCAGTACTTC.

The chain employs TRBV29-1 and TRBJ2-3; perhaps TRBD1 as D (7 bases). V lost 7 bases to trimming and J lost 6 bases, with 11 bases between them. The CDR3 contains 11 residues. From germline, CDR1 is SQVTM and CDR2 ANQGSEA. CDR3 sequence (DNA): TGCAGCGCAGGGGGGCGGGATACGCAGTATTTT. Protein sequence: CSAGGRDTQYF.

Worth noting for this clonotype: The CDR3 end shows no conserved phenylalanine or tryptophan, and so a read error is likely. This chain joins TRBV7-9 and TRBJ2-7; 8 bases agree with TRBD1. The CDR3 runs 14 residues. Germline CDR1 reads SEHNR; CDR2 reads FQNEAQ (reference sequence). Trimming took 2 bases from V and 4 from J; bases not matched to a gene: 4. The CDR3 DNA reads TGTGCCAGCAGCTTAAACAGGGGGAATTACGAGCAGTACTAC. Translation gives CASSLNRGNYEQYY.

This chain joins TRBV20-1 and TRBJ1-6; D uncertain. V dropped 0 bases and J dropped 5 bases, with 11 bases sitting between them. The CDR3 runs 15 residues. In germline, CDR1 is DFQATT, CDR2 SNEGSKA (reference sequence). CDR3 region: CSARDLAGNNSPLHF. DNA of the CDR3: TGCAGTGCTAGAGATTTAGCAGGAAATAATTCACCCCTCCACTTT.

Ten or more counts support this clonotype. The genes are TRBV5-1 and TRBJ2-5, with 8 positions matching TRBD2. This CDR3 has 16 amino acids. The ends lost 7 bases at V and 5 bases at J; junction bases unmatched: 16. CDR1 is SGHRS, CDR2 YFSETQ, per germline. CDR3 DNA sequence: TGCGCCAGCGGTCCGGGAGATCGACTAGCGTGGGAGACCCAGTACTTC. Protein product: CASGPGDRLAWETQYF.

The rearrangement uses TRBV7-3 and TRBJ1-6; possibly TRBD1 for D (6 bases). Germline V gene lookup returns CDR1 SGHTA and CDR2 FQGTGA. The V end lost 5 bases, the J end lost 10 bases, and 12 bases lay between the germline ends. CDR3 length: 13 amino acids. In DNA, the CDR3 is TGTGCCAGCAGCGCTCAGGGGAACTCACCCCTCCACTTT. It translates to CASSAQGNSPLHF.

The V gene is TRBV7-8, the J gene TRBJ1-4, with no clear D. The ends were cut back, 0 bases at V and 5 bases at J, with 7 bases in the middle. The CDR3 is 14 residues long. Germline-derived CDR1 and CDR2 are SGHVS and FQNEAQ. This CDR3 is CASSLAGKNEKLFF. DNA of the CDR3: TGTGCCAGCAGCTTAGCCGGGAAAAATGAAAAACTGTTTTTT.

A remark on this clonotype: The junction shows a germline mismatch at one end, possibly a read error. This chain uses TRBV10-3 with TRBJ1-2, with 9 bases aligning to TRBD1. Germline values: CDR1 ENHRY, CDR2 SYGVKD. CDR3 length: 15 amino acids. CDR3 sequence (DNA): TGTGCCATCAGTGTTGGGACAGGGAGTAACTGTGGCTACACCTTC. This gives the protein CAISVGTGSNCGYTF.

Here the CDR3 DNA reads TGCAGTGCTAGCGGGGTCAAAAACATTCAGTACTTC. It codes for CSASGVKNIQYF. V and J are TRBV20-1 and TRBJ2-4; D possibly corresponds to TRBD2 (5 bases). The V end was cut by 3 bases, the J end by 3 bases, with 6 bases between. The CDR3 has 12 amino acids. The germline gives CDR1 DFQATT, CDR2 SNEGSKA (reference sequence).